The 20 T cell receptor beta chains below come from one sample, sequenced in a study of T cell responses to AZD1222 COVID-19 vaccine (dated by TCRdb to the early 2020s). The library was built by means of the immunoSEQ multiplex PCR assay. TCRdb carries this immuneACCESS record with in-frame sequences only. Its versions omit some clonotypes, under half of them owing to an unresolved V gene in the studies checked, with the rest unexplained. Within this sample are 130,000 to 150,000 clones, with approximately 89% of them counted one time only. The leading ten clones occupy around 5% of the sample. The time point label for this specimen denotes: baseline before first vaccination. Sequenced material: peripheral blood, taken on day 0 of AZD1222 vaccination. Source of these receptors: an adult in good health.

The chain carries TRBV28 and TRBJ2-7, with TRBD2 matching over 10 bases. V was clipped by 10 bases and J by 4 bases; unmatched bases: 7. The CDR3 is 13 amino acids. Germline V gene sequence: CDR1 MDHEN, CDR2 SYDVKM. CDR3 sequence (DNA): TGTGCCACTGCGGGACTAGCGCCGTACGAGCAGTACTTC. This gives the protein CATAGLAPYEQYF.

The V and J genes are TRBV5-3 and TRBJ1-5; no clear D gene. TRBV5-3 is given ORF status, its function remaining uncertain. This CDR3 contains 13 residues. The V end lost 4 bases, the J end lost 6 bases, and 11 bases lay between the germline ends. CDR3 nucleotides: TGTGCCAGAAGCAGCATAGTGGGTCAGCCCCAGCATTTT. This sequence encodes CARSSIVGQPQHF.

The V call is TRBV7-2, the J call TRBJ2-3; tentatively, D is TRBD2 (6 bases). V lost 2 bases and J 11 bases, leaving 14 bases between the germline ends. The CDR3 is 13 residues long. CDR1 SGHTA and CDR2 FQGNSA come from the germline V gene. The CDR3 nucleotides read TGTGCCAGCAGCTTAATCCCGGAGGGAATGCAGTATTTT. The encoded protein is CASSLIPEGMQYF.

This chain uses TRBV5-6 with TRBJ1-5; D not resolved. The CDR3 loop spans 14 amino acids. The germline V gene encodes CDR1 SGHDT and CDR2 YYEEEE. V lost 0 bases, J lost 6 bases, and 10 bases lay in between. DNA of the CDR3: TGTGCCAGCAGCTTGGGGCTTGAGAGTCAGCCCCAGCATTTT. Encoded protein: CASSLGLESQPQHF.

The chain combines TRBV2 with TRBJ2-7, with D hard to call. Trimming removed 5 bases at V and 7 bases at J, with 21 bases between. This CDR3 region has 15 residues. Germline CDR1 reads SNHLY; CDR2 reads FYNNEI. Here the CDR3 reads CASSPLGSPSREQYF. In nucleotides, the CDR3 is TGTGCCAGCAGTCCTCTCGGGTCTCCATCGCGGGAGCAGTACTTC. Full variable domain (missing parts from reference TRBV2 and TRBJ2-7): EPEVTQTPSHQVTQMGQEVILRCVPISNHLYFYWYRQILGQKVEFLVSFYNNEISEKSEIFDDQFSVERPDGSNFTLKIRSTKLEDSAMYFCASSPLGSPSREQYFGPGTRLTVT.

The rearrangement uses TRBV3-1 (or the pseudogene TRBV3-2) and TRBJ2-7, with TRBD2 as a possible D gene (5 bases). This CDR3 is built from 15 residues. Trimming pared 4 bases from V and 3 bases from J, leaving 16 bases between. Germline CDR1 is LGHDT and CDR2 is YNNKEL (reference sequence). The CDR3 spells CASSRGLGDFYEQYF. CDR3 coding DNA: TGTGCCAGCAGCCGAGGACTGGGCGATTTCTACGAGCAGTACTTC.

This sequence joins TRBV24-1 and TRBJ2-2, with D unresolved. CDR1 KGHDR and CDR2 SFDVKD come from the germline V gene. With 9 bases removed from V and 2 bases from J, the gap between germline ends came to 9 bases. This CDR3 has 13 amino acids. The CDR3 DNA is TGTGCCACCCCGGAGATCAACACCGGGGAGCTGTTTTTT. Protein product: CATPEINTGELFF.

This chain joins TRBV5-6 and TRBJ1-2; a possible D gene is TRBD1 (5 bases). Per germline, CDR1 SGHDT and CDR2 YYEEEE. This CDR3 contains 13 residues. The V end was cut by 5 bases, the J end by 2 bases, with 10 bases between. The CDR3 coding sequence is TGTGCCAGCAGTGTGGGGCACAACTATGGCTACACCTTC. Translated: CASSVGHNYGYTF.

The chain joins TRBV2 to TRBJ2-3, with 7 bases aligning to TRBD1. The CDR3 consists of 13 residues. With 6 bases clipped from V and 3 bases from J, the junction kept 3 bases outside the gene matches. CDR1 and CDR2 (germline): SNHLY, FYNNEI. The CDR3 protein is CASSEQGTDTQYF. CDR3 sequence (DNA): TGTGCCAGCAGCGAACAGGGGACAGATACGCAGTATTTT.

The sample holds one count of this clone. V gene TRBV6-2 or TRBV6-3 combines with J gene TRBJ2-3; the D gene is possibly TRBD1 (5 bases). V lost 5 bases and J 0 bases, leaving 15 bases between the germline ends. Germline CDR1 reads MNHEY; CDR2 reads SVGEGT. The CDR3 is 16 residues long. The CDR3 DNA sequence: TGTGCCAGCAGTCCGGATGACAGTGTCAGCACAGATACGCAGTATTTT. Translation gives CASSPDDSVSTDTQYF.

V gene TRBV5-4 combines with J gene TRBJ2-1; TRBD2 agrees at 7 bases. The CDR3 runs 14 residues. From germline, CDR1 is SGHNT and CDR2 YYREEE (reference sequence). Trimming cost V 9 bases and J 5 bases; bases outside gene matches: 11. The CDR3 DNA sequence: TGTGCCACGCGCAAGGGGACTACCAACAATGAGCAGTTCTTC. Translated: CATRKGTTNNEQFF.

The V call is TRBV7-6, the J call TRBJ1-3; D may be TRBD1 (6 bases). The germline V gene encodes CDR1 SGHVS and CDR2 FNYEAQ. The CDR3 is 16 amino acids. Trimming pared 4 bases from V and 0 bases from J, leaving 13 bases between. The DNA of the CDR3 is TGTGCCAGCAGCTCCACGACAGGTCACTCTGGAAACACCATATATTTT. Translating gives CASSSTTGHSGNTIYF.

The V gene is TRBV24-1, the J gene TRBJ2-2; TRBD1 aligns across 10 bases. With V trimmed by 4 bases and J by 4 bases, 8 bases remained unmatched. Germline CDR1 is KGHDR and CDR2 is SFDVKD. The CDR3 is 17 residues long. CDR3 nucleotides: TGTGCCACCAGTGACAAGGGTGGACAGGGGGGCACCGGGGAGCTGTTTTTT. This encodes CATSDKGGQGGTGELFF.

The V gene is TRBV5-1, the J gene TRBJ1-5; TRBD1 matches 7 bases. J was trimmed by 4 bases and V by 3 bases; bases with no gene match: 7. Per the germline V gene, CDR1 is SGHRS and CDR2 is YFSETQ. The CDR3 contains 15 residues. Here the CDR3 DNA reads TGCGCCAGCAGCTCACAGGGGAGCCCTAATCAGCCCCAGCATTTT. Its protein product is CASSSQGSPNQPQHF.

The chain couples TRBV27 to TRBJ1-5, with 9 bases identical to TRBD1. With 8 bases clipped from V and 4 bases from J, the junction kept 0 bases outside the gene matches. Germline-derived CDR1 and CDR2 are MNHEY and SMNVEV (reference sequence). The CDR3 is made up of 12 amino acids. The CDR3: CASGTGNQPQHF. The CDR3 DNA sequence: TGTGCCAGCGGGACAGGGAATCAGCCCCAGCATTTT.

The V and J genes are TRBV5-1 and TRBJ2-5; D assignment may be TRBD1 or TRBD2 (5 bases each). Deletions cut 4 bases from V and 4 bases from J, with 14 bases between. The CDR3 is made up of 14 amino acids. Per germline, CDR1 SGHRS and CDR2 YFSETQ. CDR3 nucleotides: TGCGCCAGCAGCGCGACAAGGGGAGCAGAGACCCAGTACTTC. Translation: CASSATRGAETQYF.

The rearrangement joins TRBV19 to TRBJ1-2; 10 bases are shared with TRBD1. The CDR3 extends over 16 amino acids. Germline trimming cut 7 bases from V and 0 bases from J; bases unmatched to any gene: 8. Germline V lookup: CDR1 LNHDA, CDR2 SQIVND (reference sequence). CDR3: CASTKGGQGTNYGYTF. The CDR3 nucleotides are TGTGCCAGTACTAAGGGGGGACAGGGGACTAACTATGGCTACACCTTC.

A remark on this clone: Other DNA variants within this sample encode the same CDR3. V and J are TRBV4-1 and TRBJ1-1; D possibly corresponds to TRBD1 (6 bases). Per germline, CDR1 MGHRA and CDR2 YSYEKL. V gave up 1 base and J gave up 4 bases, with 13 bases separating them. There are 15 residues in the CDR3. As DNA, the CDR3 is TGCGCCAGCAGCCAAGTGGGGGGGCTGGGCACTGAAGCTTTCTTT. It yields the protein CASSQVGGLGTEAFF.

In this sample, this clone turned up once. V and J are TRBV11-2 and TRBJ2-7, with D possibly matching TRBD1 (6 bases). From germline, CDR1 is SGHAT and CDR2 FQNNGV. Trimming left V 4 bases short and J 4 bases short, with 20 bases between. The CDR3 has 16 amino acids. The CDR3 protein is CASSSWGSTGTYEQYF. The CDR3 nucleotides read TGTGCCAGCAGCTCATGGGGCTCTACCGGGACATACGAGCAGTACTTC. Full variable domain (rest looked up from reference TRBV11-2 and TRBJ2-7): EAGVAQSPRYKIIEKRQSVAFWCNPISGHATLYWYQQILGQGPKLLIQFQNNGVVDDSQLPKDRFSAERLKGVDSTLKIQPAKLEDSAVYLCASSSWGSTGTYEQYFGPGTRLTVT.

This chain joins TRBV7-2 and TRBJ2-3, with D possibly matching TRBD2 (5 bases). V lost 5 bases, J lost 0 bases, and 15 bases lay in between. This CDR3 has 16 residues. CDR1 and CDR2 (germline): SGHTA, FQGNSA. As DNA, the CDR3 is TGTGCCAGCAGCCCAGTCTCTAGGAGGAGCACAGATACGCAGTATTTT. Translated: CASSPVSRRSTDTQYF.